This T cell receptor (beta chain) is drawn from a study of blood T cell repertoires in COVID-19. Study background: Samples taken during acute and convalescent COVID-19 were collected in the United States, Italy and Spain.

This CDR3 comprises 19 residues. Trimming cost V 1 base and J 0 bases, with 19 bases left between them. Germline V CDR1 and CDR2: MGHRA, YSYEKL. How the authors handled the data: Reference gene primer amplification gave nucleated cell count estimates. The assay was immunoSEQ multiplex PCR, and TCRdb's table has in-frame clones only and misses some. D and trimming come from the DNA, and the V and J calls and clone size come from that table. The data show around 100,000 clones, with about four fifths seen just once and approximately 8.1% held by the top ten. Sequencing was done on a sample of peripheral blood. The rearrangement uses TRBV4-1 and TRBJ2-1; TRBD2 is a possible D gene (5 bases). The receptor was derived from a woman in her thirties or forties with acute or convalescent COVID-19. CDR3: CASSQVSVRVGNSYNEQFF. Here the CDR3 DNA reads TGCGCCAGCAGCCAAGTATCCGTCCGGGTCGGGAACTCCTACAATGAGCAGTTCTTC.